The 5 T cell receptor beta chains reported below all come from one sample, sequenced in a study of CD8+ T cells in alopecia areata. Treatment meaning: oral pan-JAK inhibitor, 5-10 mg twice daily. In each case, RNA was isolated and then reverse transcribed into cDNA as the sequencing template. This table comes from immunoSEQ multiplex PCR, and its TCRdb copy is limited to in-frame clones, with some not included. The sample lists some 100,000 clones, 50% to 60% seen once, with around 15% in the top ten. This specimen consisted of CD8+ T cells sorted from blood, obtained between weeks 55 and 65, from a patient treated with tofacitinib. The receptors here all came from a human donor with alopecia areata.

The genes are TRBV30 and TRBJ1-2; 8 bases map to TRBD1. The CDR3 extends over 15 amino acids. Germline V gives CDR1 GTSNPN, CDR2 SVGIG (reference sequence). Trimming at V came to 2 bases and at J to 4 bases, leaving 9 bases not matched to a gene. The CDR3 region is CAWSLSGTGLYGYTF. The CDR3 DNA sequence: TGTGCCTGGAGTTTATCCGGGACAGGACTCTATGGCTACACCTTC.

This clone was seen only a few times. The chain uses TRBV7-2 and TRBJ1-1; D may be TRBD1 (5 bases). The germline CDR1 and CDR2 sequences are SGHTA and FQGNSA. The V and J ends lost 2 bases and 7 bases respectively, with 17 bases between them. The CDR3 spans 15 residues. CDR3 sequence: CASSLSSGPFGEAFF. Here the CDR3 DNA reads TGTGCCAGCAGCTTATCCTCAGGGCCATTTGGTGAAGCTTTCTTT. Based on the CDR3 plus reference TRBV7-2 and TRBJ1-1, the full variable domain is GAGVSQSPSNKVTEKGKDVELRCDPISGHTALYWYRQSLGQGLEFLIYFQGNSAPDKSGLPSDRFSAERTGGSVSTLTIQRTQQEDSAVYLCASSLSSGPFGEAFFGQGTRLTVV.

This clone occurred once. In DNA form, the CDR3 reads TGTGCCAGCAGCACCGATTCCTACGAGCAGTACTTC. This translates into CASSTDSYEQYF. V and J are TRBV11-2 and TRBJ2-7, with D hard to call. The germline V gene encodes CDR1 SGHAT and CDR2 FQNNGV. Trimming removed 5 bases at V and 1 base at J, with 6 bases between. The CDR3 extends over 12 amino acids.

The chain links TRBV2 to TRBJ2-5, with D hard to call. The CDR3 has 15 amino acids. Looked up from germline, CDR1 is SNHLY and CDR2 is FYNNEI. The V end lost 1 base, the J end lost 2 bases, and 11 bases lay between the germline ends. The CDR3 DNA sequence: TGTGCCAGCAGTGAAGGCAGCCTGGGGCAAGAGACCCAGTACTTC. Translating gives CASSEGSLGQETQYF. Full variable domain (missing parts from reference TRBV2 and TRBJ2-5): EPEVTQTPSHQVTQMGQEVILRCVPISNHLYFYWYRQILGQKVEFLVSFYNNEISEKSEIFDDQFSVERPDGSNFTLKIRSTKLEDSAMYFCASSEGSLGQETQYFGPGTRLLVL.

The chain combines TRBV13 with TRBJ2-3, with 8 bases that match TRBD2. V was pared by 5 bases and J by 2 bases, with 6 bases of the junction left unmatched. CDR3 size: 15 residues. Germline V CDR1 and CDR2: PRHDT, FYEKMQ (reference sequence). The CDR3 here is CASSTPGLDTDTQYF. Here the CDR3 DNA reads TGTGCCAGCAGCACCCCGGGACTAGACACAGATACGCAGTATTTT. The full variable domain, in which reference TRBV13 and TRBJ2-3 provide the parts outside the CDR3, is AAGVIQSPRHLIKEKRETATLKCYPIPRHDTVYWYQQGPGQDPQFLISFYEKMQSDKGSIPDRFSAQQFSDYHSELNMSSLELGDSALYFCASSTPGLDTDTQYFGPGTRLTVL.